Presented here are 17 T cell receptor beta chains from one specimen sequenced in a study of CD8+ T cells in alopecia areata. Following RNA extraction, reverse transcription yielded cDNA that acted as the sequencing template. Clones were read by immunoSEQ multiplex PCR, and TCRdb kept only the in-frame ones, dropping some. The data hold fewer than 250,000 clones, with 45% to 75% observed a single time. Treatment meaning: oral pan-JAK inhibitor, 5-10 mg twice daily. Sequenced material: CD4+ T cells sorted from blood, taken at week 4, from a patient treated with tofacitinib. These receptors originate from a human donor with alopecia areata.

The V call is TRBV19, the J call TRBJ2-3; 7 positions agree with TRBD1. Germline V gene lookup returns CDR1 LNHDA and CDR2 SQIVND (reference sequence). The CDR3 is 16 residues long. The J segment lost 1 base and the V segment lost 4 bases, leaving 8 bases of the junction unmatched. The CDR3 DNA is TGTGCCAGTAGTAGACAAGGGGGCGCCGGCACAGATACGCAGTATTTT. Its translation: CASSRQGGAGTDTQYF.

J is TRBJ1-1 and V is TRBV7-2; D unresolved. Germline CDR1 SGHTA, CDR2 FQGNSA. V was pared by 8 bases and J by 0 bases, with 10 bases between. CDR3 length equals 13 residues. The CDR3 is CASGNQMNTEAFF. CDR3 DNA: TGTGCCAGCGGGAACCAAATGAACACTGAAGCTTTCTTT.

The V call is TRBV18, the J call TRBJ2-5; D is ambiguous. Trimming removed 3 bases at V and 1 base at J, with 12 bases between. CDR3 length equals 15 residues. CDR1 is KGHSH and CDR2 is LQKENI in the germline V gene. The CDR3 DNA reads TGTGCCAGCTCACCTCTGGCAGGTACCCAAGAGACCCAGTACTTC. It specifies CASSPLAGTQETQYF.

The genes are TRBV30 and TRBJ2-2; 13 bases are shared with TRBD2. CDR3 size: 14 residues. Germline-derived CDR1 and CDR2 are GTSNPN and SVGIG (reference sequence). The V segment lost 7 bases and the J segment 5 bases; nucleotides outside the gene matches: 4. For the CDR3, the DNA is TGTGCCTCAGGGACTAGCGGGACAACCGGGGAGCTGTTTTTT. It specifies CASGTSGTTGELFF.

Only a few counts were recorded for this clone. CDR3 in amino acids: CASSPGGRSYNEQFF. CDR3 sequence (DNA): TGTGCCAGTAGTCCAGGAGGACGCTCCTACAATGAGCAGTTCTTC. The chain joins TRBV19 to TRBJ2-1; TRBD2 is a possible D gene (5 bases). Germline V gives CDR1 LNHDA, CDR2 SQIVND (reference sequence). With 5 bases removed from V and 0 bases from J, the gap between germline ends came to 11 bases. This CDR3 comprises 15 residues.

V is TRBV7-8 and J is TRBJ2-1; D call uncertain. With 4 bases removed from V and 6 bases from J, the gap between germline ends came to 13 bases. This CDR3 spans 14 amino acids. Per the germline V gene, CDR1 is SGHVS and CDR2 is FQNEAQ. CDR3: CASSSPHSSNEQFF. The CDR3 nucleotides are TGTGCCAGCAGCTCCCCCCACAGCTCCAATGAGCAGTTCTTC.

The rearrangement links TRBV30 to TRBJ1-2; 9 bases map to TRBD1. From germline, CDR1 is GTSNPN and CDR2 SVGIG (reference sequence). Germline trimming cut 2 bases from V and 3 bases from J; bases unmatched to any gene: 4. The CDR3 consists of 14 residues. The CDR3: CAWSMDRGYYGYTF. CDR3 sequence (DNA): TGTGCCTGGAGTATGGACAGGGGCTACTATGGCTACACCTTC.

This clone was picked up a small number of times. V usage is TRBV6-1 and J usage is TRBJ2-4; tentative D call: TRBD2 (6 bases). The V and J ends lost 1 base and 7 bases respectively, with 11 bases between them. Looked up from germline, CDR1 is MNHNS and CDR2 is SASEGT. The CDR3 is made up of 14 amino acids. The CDR3 DNA reads as TGTGCCAGCAGTGAAGGCCGGGGAGGCAACATTCAGTACTTC. This gives the protein CASSEGRGGNIQYF.

The chain couples TRBV29-1 to TRBJ1-3, with D possibly TRBD1 on 6 matching bases. The ends were cut back, 3 bases at V and 4 bases at J, with 13 bases in the middle. Germline CDR1 reads SQVTM; CDR2 reads ANQGSEA. This CDR3 is built from 14 residues. The CDR3 loop reads CSVDGGAGGNTIYF. For the CDR3, the DNA is TGCAGCGTTGATGGGGGGGCAGGAGGAAACACCATATATTTT.

This clone was counted once. V is TRBV6-6 and J is TRBJ2-5; 8 bases map to TRBD2. The CDR3 consists of 14 residues. From germline, CDR1 is MNHNY and CDR2 SVGAGI (reference sequence). Germline trimming cut 7 bases from V and 4 bases from J; bases unmatched to any gene: 8. The CDR3 region is CASISGSGGETQYF. CDR3 nucleotides: TGTGCCAGCATCAGCGGGAGTGGAGGAGAGACCCAGTACTTC.

J is TRBJ2-1 and V is TRBV14; the D gene could be TRBD1 or TRBD2 (5 bases each). The CDR3 totals 14 residues. V shed 3 bases and J shed 7 bases, with 13 bases lying between them. Germline V gene sequence: CDR1 SGHDN, CDR2 FVKESK. Here the CDR3 reads CASSQSGSWNEQFF. The DNA of the CDR3 is TGTGCCAGCAGCCAGTCAGGGAGTTGGAATGAGCAGTTCTTC. Full variable domain (rest looked up from reference TRBV14 and TRBJ2-1): EAGVTQFPSHSVIEKGQTVTLRCDPISGHDNLYWYRRVMGKEIKFLLHFVKESKQDESGMPNNRFLAERTGGTYSTLKVQPAELEDSGVYFCASSQSGSWNEQFFGPGTRLTVL.

There are a few counts of this clone. This chain uses TRBV7-9 with TRBJ2-1; D may be TRBD1 (6 bases). V was shortened by 5 bases and J by 4 bases, with 15 bases between the two germline ends. CDR3 length: 15 amino acids. Germline V CDR1 and CDR2: SEHNR, FQNEAQ (reference sequence). CDR3 DNA sequence: TGTGCCAGCAGCGCTACAGGGTCTGCTTACAATGAGCAGTTCTTC. Protein: CASSATGSAYNEQFF.

The CDR3 sequence: CASSLRLAREGETQYF. The CDR3 region has the DNA TGTGCCAGCAGCCTGAGACTAGCGAGGGAGGGAGAGACCCAGTACTTC. J is TRBJ2-5 and V is TRBV4-2; 8 nucleotides align to TRBD2. Germline lookup yields CDR1 LGHNA and CDR2 YNFKEQ. This CDR3 contains 16 residues. The J segment lost 4 bases and the V segment lost 4 bases, leaving 11 bases of the junction unmatched.

This clone was seen only a few times. The chain links TRBV6-1 to TRBJ2-5, with 9 bases fitting TRBD1. This CDR3 has 15 residues. Germline CDR1 MNHNS, CDR2 SASEGT. J lost 3 bases, V lost 6 bases, and 8 bases had no gene match. The CDR3 DNA reads as TGTGCCAGCAGCCCTCCGGGACAGGGAGAAGAGACCCAGTACTTC. The encoded protein is CASSPPGQGEETQYF.

The genes are TRBV10-1 and TRBJ2-3, with D hard to call. Germline V gives CDR1 WNHNN, CDR2 SYGVQD (reference sequence). The CDR3 loop spans 13 amino acids. V was trimmed by 3 bases and J by 2 bases, leaving 6 bases between them. The CDR3 is CASSEPNTDTQYF. The CDR3 DNA is TGCGCCAGCAGTGAACCAAACACAGATACGCAGTATTTT.

The chain uses TRBV29-1 and TRBJ1-2; D is perhaps TRBD1 (6 bases). This CDR3 region has 16 residues. The V and J ends lost 5 bases and 2 bases respectively, with 21 bases between them. Germline CDR1 is SQVTM and CDR2 is ANQGSEA. CDR3 loop: CSVTGQRDGGNYGYTF. Written as DNA, the CDR3 is TGCAGCGTTACAGGACAGCGAGACGGAGGGAACTATGGCTACACCTTC.

CDR3 sequence: CSVLRRATNEKLFF. CDR3 bases: TGCAGCGTCCTTCGGAGGGCAACTAATGAAAAACTGTTTTTT. The rearrangement links TRBV29-1 to TRBJ1-4; unclear D gene. In germline, CDR1 is SQVTM, CDR2 ANQGSEA. The CDR3 is 14 amino acids. Trimming took off 6 bases at V and 0 bases at J, with 11 bases between the two ends.